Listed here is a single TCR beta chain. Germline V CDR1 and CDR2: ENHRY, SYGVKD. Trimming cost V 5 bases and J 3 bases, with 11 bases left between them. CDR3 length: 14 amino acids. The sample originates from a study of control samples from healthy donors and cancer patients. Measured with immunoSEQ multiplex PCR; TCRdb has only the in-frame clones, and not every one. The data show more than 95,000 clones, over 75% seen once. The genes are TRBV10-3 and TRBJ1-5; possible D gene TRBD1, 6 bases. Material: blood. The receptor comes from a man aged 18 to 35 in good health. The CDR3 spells CAISPGGDNQPQHF. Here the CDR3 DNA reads TGTGCCATCAGTCCCGGGGGCGACAATCAGCCCCAGCATTTT.